These T cell receptor beta chains were read from a single sample in a study of blood T cell repertoires in COVID-19. TCRdb keeps only in-frame clones here, not all; method: immunoSEQ multiplex PCR. The sample shows 110,000 to 150,000 clones, around 87% of them seen only once. The sample comprised peripheral blood. These TCRs come from a human donor in a cohort sampled during active COVID-19. CDR3s include the opening cysteine and the closing phenylalanine or tryptophan. The D gene is left open where the match is weak. Expanded clones are given a class, and other clones once, few, many or no size at all.

D	size	V	J	DNA	CDR3
TRBD1	NA	TRBV28	TRBJ1-6	TGTGCCAGCAGTGCTGGACAGGGATGGTCCCTCCACTTT	CASSAGQGWSLHF
TRBD1	NA	TRBV27	TRBJ1-1	TGTGCCAGCAGTCCGGCCGGGACAGGGAACACTGAAGCTTTCTTT	CASSPAGTGNTEAFF
NA	NA	TRBV24-1	TRBJ2-5	TGTGCCACCAGTGATTCTAGGGGTCGCGGTCAAGAGACCCAGTACTTC	CATSDSRGRGQETQYF
TRBD2	NA	TRBV29-1	TRBJ2-3	TGCAGCGTACGGGCCAGCGGGATTTCTGATACGCAGTATTTT	CSVRASGISDTQYF
TRBD1	NA	TRBV28	TRBJ2-7	TGTGCCATACAGGGGGCCGCCGGCGAGCAGTACTTC	CAIQGAAGEQYF
NA	NA	TRBV5-1	TRBJ2-7	TGCGCCAGCAGCTTTACAGGGTCCTCCTACGAGCAGTACTTC	CASSFTGSSYEQYF
NA	NA	TRBV9	TRBJ2-3	TGTGCCAGCAGCGTTAGTTCGGGACTGGTCACAGATACGCAGTATTTT	CASSVSSGLVTDTQYF
TRBD2	NA	TRBV10-2	TRBJ2-3	TGCGCCAGCAGTGATCGACTAGCGGGGGGAACTAGCACAGATACGCAGTATTTT	CASSDRLAGGTSTDTQYF
TRBD1	NA	TRBV27	TRBJ1-2	TGTGCCAGCACCCCCAGACAGGGGCTGGACTATGGCTACACCTTC	CASTPRQGLDYGYTF
NA	NA	TRBV6-5	TRBJ1-5	TGTGCCAGCAGGTCCAGGAATAGCAATCAGCCCCAGCATTTT	CASRSRNSNQPQHF
NA	NA	TRBV18	TRBJ1-4	TGTGCCAGCTCACCGAGTATTGCAACTAATGAAAAACTGTTTTTT	CASSPSIATNEKLFF
TRBD1	NA	TRBV5-1	TRBJ2-7	TGCGCCAGCAGCATGGGACAGGTTGCTGACGAGCAGTACTTC	CASSMGQVADEQYF
TRBD1	NA	TRBV18	TRBJ2-7	TGTGCCAGCTCACCGACAGGGAACGAGCAGTACTTC	CASSPTGNEQYF
NA	NA	TRBV11-1	TRBJ2-7	TGTGCCAGCAGCCCCGGACAGTTTAACTACGAGCAGTACTTC	CASSPGQFNYEQYF
TRBD1	NA	TRBV10-2	TRBJ2-7	TGCGCCAGCAGTGAGGGGACAGGGCCCTACGAGCAGTACTTC	CASSEGTGPYEQYF
TRBD1	NA	TRBV2	TRBJ1-3	TGTGCCAGCGCCCGGACAGGGCCTGGAAACACCATATATTTT	CASARTGPGNTIYF
NA	NA	TRBV28	TRBJ1-5	TGTGCCAGCATAAAGGACATCTATCAGCCCCAGCATTTT	CASIKDIYQPQHF
TRBD1	few	TRBV2	TRBJ2-2	TGTGCCAGCAGTGCGGACAGGGCGGTCACCGGGGAGCTGTTTTTT	CASSADRAVTGELFF
NA	NA	TRBV28	TRBJ2-7	TGTGCCAGCCTAACGGGGGGCCTGTCCTACGAGCAGTACTTC	CASLTGGLSYEQYF
NA	few	TRBV4-1	TRBJ1-5	TGCGCCAGCAGCCAAGACAGATACAATCAGCCCCAGCATTTT	CASSQDRYNQPQHF
TRBD2	NA	TRBV18	TRBJ2-1	TGTGCCAGCTCACCACCGGGACTAGCGGGAGTGGGGGAGCAGTTCTTC	CASSPPGLAGVGEQFF
NA	NA	TRBV5-1	TRBJ1-2	TGCGCCAGCAGCAAATCGTCGGGTTTGAGTGGCTACACCTTC	CASSKSSGLSGYTF
TRBD1	NA	TRBV6-5	TRBJ1-4	TGTGCCAGCACGCACGACAGGGGAAGGGAAAAACTGTTTTTT	CASTHDRGREKLFF